This T cell receptor (beta chain) stems from a study of blood T cell repertoires in COVID-19. Profiled with immunoSEQ multiplex PCR; TCRdb holds only in-frame clones, not every one. The profile covers roughly 260,000 clones, with 80% to 90% appearing a single time and approximately 2% taken by the ten largest. The CDR3 has 16 amino acids. The trim removed 8 bases at V and 3 bases at J, leaving 13 bases unmatched. Per germline, CDR1 MNHEY and CDR2 SMNVEV (reference sequence). The sequence came from a woman in her forties or fifties who had recovered from COVID-19. The sequencing sample was made of PBMCs or T cells enriched from blood (not recorded which). The chain joins TRBV27 to TRBJ2-7; TRBD2 aligns across 10 bases. The CDR3 protein is CASGGPLGTSVYEQYF. CDR3 in DNA: TGTGCCAGCGGGGGCCCTCTCGGGACTAGCGTCTACGAGCAGTACTTC.